Presented here are 14 T cell receptor beta chains from one specimen sequenced in a study of T cells after yellow fever vaccination. TCRdb re-called the 5' RACE reads with MiXCR, one entry per CDR3 protein. The sample includes a few hundred thousand distinct CDR3 sequences, approximately 10% of them seen just once. The starting material was PBMCs, obtained on the day of the first yellow fever vaccination. The source is a man aged 18 to 29 who received the YFV17D yellow fever vaccine.

V gene TRBV28 combines with J gene TRBJ2-1; D is uncertain. The V end lost 6 bases, the J end lost 1 base, and 7 bases lay between the germline ends. CDR3 length: 13 residues. CDR1 MDHEN and CDR2 SYDVKM come from the germline V gene. DNA of the CDR3: TGTGCCAGCAGCGCCGGGTCCTACAATGAGCAGTTCTTC. Its translation: CASSAGSYNEQFF.

The chain joins TRBV13 to TRBJ1-4, with a possible D match to TRBD1 (6 bases). With 2 bases removed from V and 8 bases from J, the gap between germline ends came to 15 bases. There are 15 residues in the CDR3. The germline gives CDR1 PRHDT, CDR2 FYEKMQ (reference sequence). CDR3 sequence (DNA): TGTGCCAGCAGCTTACAGGGGTACCCGAAGGAAAAACTGTTTTTT. The encoded protein is CASSLQGYPKEKLFF.

The CDR3 DNA reads TGTGCCAGCAGCGACACTAGGACAGCGGGCGAAAAACTGTTTTTT. Translated, it gives CASSDTRTAGEKLFF. The chain couples TRBV5-5 to TRBJ1-4; D perhaps matches TRBD1 (6 bases). Trimming left V 4 bases short and J 8 bases short, with 18 bases between. Germline values: CDR1 SGHKS, CDR2 YYEKEE (reference sequence). The CDR3 is 15 amino acids.

This clonotype was detected a few times. The rearrangement links TRBV7-8 to TRBJ2-1; 8 nucleotides match TRBD1. CDR3 size: 16 residues. The germline CDR1 and CDR2 sequences are SGHVS and FQNEAQ. V was pared by 4 bases and J by 6 bases, with 11 bases of the junction left unmatched. The CDR3 loop is CASSSWGRGRTNEQFF. The DNA of the CDR3 is TGTGCCAGCAGCTCCTGGGGCAGGGGGCGAACCAATGAGCAGTTCTTC.

This clonotype has a handful of counts. The chain links TRBV5-1 to TRBJ2-5, with 7 bases lining up with TRBD1. J was trimmed by 5 bases and V by 4 bases; bases with no gene match: 8. Germline lookup yields CDR1 SGHRS and CDR2 YFSETQ. The CDR3 contains 14 residues. The DNA for the CDR3 is TGCGCCAGCAGCGAACAGGGGAATGGCGAGACCCAGTACTTC. Translation gives CASSEQGNGETQYF. Looking up the rest from reference TRBV5-1 and TRBJ2-5 gives the full variable domain: KAGVTQTPRYLIKTRGQQVTLSCSPISGHRSVSWYQQTPGQGLQFLFEYFSETQRNKGNFPGRFSGRQFSNSRSEMNVSTLELGDSALYLCASSEQGNGETQYFGPGTRLLVL.

This clonotype turned up a few times. The chain links TRBV5-5 to TRBJ2-5; 14 bases agree with TRBD2. The germline V gene has CDR1 SGHKS and CDR2 YYEKEE (reference sequence). Trimming at V came to 4 bases and at J to 3 bases, leaving 8 bases not matched to a gene. The length of the CDR3 is 17 residues. CDR3 in amino acids: CASSRSTSGGAKETQYF. The CDR3 region has the DNA TGTGCCAGCAGCCGATCGACTAGCGGGGGGGCCAAAGAGACCCAGTACTTC. Looking up the rest from reference TRBV5-5 and TRBJ2-5 gives the full variable domain: DAGVTQSPTHLIKTRGQQVTLRCSPISGHKSVSWYQQVLGQGPQFIFQYYEKEERGRGNFPDRFSARQFPNYSSELNVNALLLGDSALYLCASSRSTSGGAKETQYFGPGTRLLVL.

The sample holds a few counts of this clonotype. This chain uses TRBV7-9 with TRBJ2-3; 9 positions match TRBD1. V gave up 3 bases and J gave up 1 base; unmatched junction bases: 5. CDR1 is SEHNR and CDR2 is FQNEAQ in the germline V gene (reference sequence). The CDR3 totals 16 residues. In DNA, the CDR3 is TGTGCCAGCAGCTTGAGACGGGACAGGGGCACAGATACGCAGTATTTT. Translating it yields CASSLRRDRGTDTQYF. Using reference TRBV7-9 and TRBJ2-3 for the parts outside the CDR3, the full variable domain is DTGVSQNPRHKITKRGQNVTFRCDPISEHNRLYWYRQTLGQGPEFLTYFQNEAQLEKSRLLSDRFSAERPKGSFSTLEIQRTEQGDSAMYLCASSLRRDRGTDTQYFGPGTRLTVL.

The chain combines TRBV4-2 with TRBJ1-5; D gene unclear. This CDR3 has 17 residues. Between the trimmed V and J ends, which lost 4 bases and 0 bases, there was a span of 16 bases. Germline CDR1 reads LGHNA; CDR2 reads YNFKEQ. The chain's CDR3 is CASSLQDGGVSNQPQHF. The CDR3 DNA is TGTGCCAGCAGCCTCCAGGACGGTGGGGTTAGCAATCAGCCCCAGCATTTT.

This clonotype was seen a handful of times. The chain combines TRBV5-6 with TRBJ1-5; the D gene is possibly TRBD1 (5 bases). CDR1 SGHDT and CDR2 YYEEEE come from the germline V gene. V was clipped by 4 bases and J by 7 bases, with 18 bases between them. CDR3 length: 15 residues. The CDR3 protein is CASSRGTPDRQPQHF. For the CDR3, the DNA is TGTGCCAGCAGCCGCGGGACCCCCGACCGCCAGCCCCAGCATTTT.

This clonotype was counted only a few times. The V and J genes are TRBV20-1 and TRBJ2-4; D remains unclear. V was pared by 8 bases and J by 5 bases, with 10 bases between. Per the germline V gene, CDR1 is DFQATT and CDR2 is SNEGSKA (reference sequence). This CDR3 is built from 11 residues. The DNA for the CDR3 is TGCAGTACCCCTTTCCAAAACATTCAGTACTTC. Its translation: CSTPFQNIQYF.

This clonotype appeared a few times. This chain uses TRBV4-2 with TRBJ2-7; 7 bases match TRBD1. Looked up from germline, CDR1 is LGHNA and CDR2 is YNFKEQ. The V segment lost 1 base and the J segment 3 bases; nucleotides outside the gene matches: 9. The CDR3 has 16 residues. The CDR3 region has the DNA TGTGCCAGCAGCCAAGCCGGACAGGAACCATACTACGAGCAGTACTTC. Translated: CASSQAGQEPYYEQYF.

The chain uses TRBV7-9 and TRBJ2-7; TRBD2 matches at 9 bases. Per the germline V gene, CDR1 is SEHNR and CDR2 is FQNEAQ (reference sequence). This CDR3 comprises 16 residues. After removal of 5 bases from V and 2 bases from J, the junction contained 10 bases not matched to a gene. The DNA of the CDR3 is TGTGCCAGCAGCCGTTGGAGCGCGGGGGGGCCCTACGAGCAGTACTTC. Translated: CASSRWSAGGPYEQYF.

This clonotype was counted ten times or more. The genes are TRBV7-2 and TRBJ1-3; maybe TRBD1 (5 bases). This CDR3 region has 17 residues. Trimming took 1 base from V and 1 from J, leaving 14 bases between them. Germline CDR1 reads SGHTA; CDR2 reads FQGNSA. The CDR3 coding sequence is TGTGCCAGCAGCTTAGTAGGGTCGGGGGTTTCTGGAAACACCATATATTTT. Translated, it gives CASSLVGSGVSGNTIYF.

This clonotype was detected a few times. This sequence joins TRBV20-1 and TRBJ2-5; D is possibly TRBD1 (5 bases). Germline V CDR1 and CDR2: DFQATT, SNEGSKA (reference sequence). The germline V and J ends were trimmed by 4 bases and 0 bases, with 9 bases remaining between them. The CDR3 extends over 13 amino acids. CDR3 sequence reads: CSATDRYQETQYF. In DNA, the CDR3 is TGCAGTGCTACAGACAGATACCAAGAGACCCAGTACTTC.